One sample yielded the 9 T cell receptor beta chains listed below, sequenced in a study of control samples from healthy donors and cancer patients. TCRdb's copy holds only in-frame clones and misses some; the assay was immunoSEQ multiplex PCR. Of around 28,000 clones in the sample, about nine tenths were seen once. Sequences were obtained from PBMCs. All receptors derive from a man in his fifties with lung cancer.

The chain is built from TRBV7-3 and TRBJ1-1, with 7 bases that match TRBD1. Germline CDR1 SGHTA, CDR2 FQGTGA. With V trimmed by 4 bases and J by 1 base, 3 bases remained unmatched. The CDR3 runs to 14 residues. Here the CDR3 reads CASSSRGSNTEAFF. In nucleotides, the CDR3 is TGTGCCAGCAGCTCCAGGGGGTCGAACACTGAAGCTTTCTTT.

The genes are TRBV19 and TRBJ2-3; D might be TRBD1 (5 bases). V lost 0 bases to trimming and J lost 0 bases, with 22 bases between them. There are 20 residues in the CDR3. The V gene's germline CDR1 is LNHDA and CDR2 SQIVND (reference sequence). CDR3 protein: CASSIERLRQRETSTDTQYF. CDR3 coding DNA: TGTGCCAGTAGTATAGAACGGTTGCGACAGCGAGAAACTAGCACAGATACGCAGTATTTT.

The J gene is TRBJ1-4, the V gene TRBV19; D is uncertain. The V end lost 7 bases, the J end lost 8 bases, and 11 bases lay between the germline ends. CDR1 and CDR2 (germline): LNHDA, SQIVND (reference sequence). The CDR3 consists of 12 residues. CDR3 sequence: CASTPTGEKLFF. CDR3 in DNA: TGTGCCAGTACCCCGACGGGCGAAAAACTGTTTTTT.

This chain connects TRBV28 to TRBJ1-4; the D is unclear. Trimming cost V 5 bases and J 7 bases, with 11 bases left between them. The CDR3 extends over 13 amino acids. Germline V gene lookup returns CDR1 MDHEN and CDR2 SYDVKM. CDR3 in amino acids: CASSTLSGEKLFF. CDR3 in DNA: TGTGCCAGCAGTACCCTGTCAGGTGAAAAACTGTTTTTT.

In DNA, the CDR3 is TGTGCCAGCAGTCAGGAAATGTACGAAAAACTGTTTTTT. Translating gives CASSQEMYEKLFF. This sequence joins TRBV6-6 and TRBJ1-4, with unresolved D. Trimming removed 5 bases from V and 8 bases from J, with 12 bases in between. Germline lookup yields CDR1 MNHNY and CDR2 SVGAGI (reference sequence). The CDR3 is 13 residues long.

The V gene is TRBV5-1, the J gene TRBJ2-7; no clear D. CDR1 and CDR2 from the germline V gene are SGHRS and YFSETQ. The CDR3 length is 14 residues. V was clipped by 0 bases and J by 5 bases, with 12 bases between them. The CDR3 DNA reads TGCGCCAGCAGCTTGGGACCACAGAGCCACGAGCAGTACTTC. Translated: CASSLGPQSHEQYF. Based on the CDR3 plus reference TRBV5-1 and TRBJ2-7, the full variable domain is KAGVTQTPRYLIKTRGQQVTLSCSPISGHRSVSWYQQTPGQGLQFLFEYFSETQRNKGNFPGRFSGRQFSNSRSEMNVSTLELGDSALYLCASSLGPQSHEQYFGPGTRLTVT.

J is TRBJ2-7 and V is TRBV5-1; D ambiguous. The V gene's germline CDR1 is SGHRS and CDR2 YFSETQ. This CDR3 spans 15 amino acids. V lost 4 bases and J lost 0, with 14 bases in between. The CDR3 protein is CASSQVGGYSYEQYF. CDR3 DNA: TGCGCCAGCAGCCAAGTGGGCGGATACTCCTACGAGCAGTACTTC.

The chain recombines TRBV21-1 with TRBJ2-5; no DNA check was done on the table's D call, TRBD2. TRBV21-1 constitutes a pseudogene. This CDR3 contains 18 residues. The CDR3 DNA is TGTGCCAGCAGGGAAAGGGGGGGGCCGTCATTGGGACAAGAGACCCAGTACTTC. Its translation: CASRERGGPSLGQETQYF.

This chain uses TRBV28 with TRBJ1-1; unclear D gene. Germline V gene sequence: CDR1 MDHEN, CDR2 SYDVKM. Trimming cost V 4 bases and J 4 bases, with 7 bases left between them. The CDR3 is made up of 12 amino acids. The DNA of the CDR3 is TGTGCCAGCAGTTCAGGAGCCACTGAAGCTTTCTTT. Amino acid sequence: CASSSGATEAFF.